This T cell receptor beta chain was observed in a study of cytomegalovirus exposure and HLA in healthy donors. Overall study findings and caveats: Rates of TCR association differed by HLA locus in a later analysis, with DRB1 highest and HLA-C lowest.

Germline assignment: CDR1 SGHRS and CDR2 YFSETQ. CDR3 length: 15 amino acids. V lost 7 bases to trimming and J lost 1 base, with 16 bases between them. 13 Jbeta primers and 60 Vbeta primers were used for the PCR. This table comes from immunoSEQ multiplex PCR, and its TCRdb copy is limited to in-frame clones, with some not included. Here the sample spans 93,000 or so clones, almost 80% being singletons. Comments on this clone: Its antigen is unknown.

The clonotype comes from a man aged 45-60 years in good health and CMV-seropositive. The genes are TRBV5-1 and TRBJ2-3; D possibly corresponds to TRBD2 (6 bases). Material: PBMCs. The CDR3 bases are TGCGCCAGCCTCCGGTCGGGGGAGGGCACAGATACGCAGTATTTT. It encodes CASLRSGEGTDTQYF. Full variable domain (missing parts from reference TRBV5-1 and TRBJ2-3): KAGVTQTPRYLIKTRGQQVTLSCSPISGHRSVSWYQQTPGQGLQFLFEYFSETQRNKGNFPGRFSGRQFSNSRSEMNVSTLELGDSALYLCASLRSGEGTDTQYFGPGTRLTVL.